This TCR beta chain derives from a study of CD8 T cells in ankylosing spondylitis. Study outcomes and limitations: Researchers reportedly found disease-linked clones significantly enriched in matched ankylosing spondylitis synovial fluid. Past research had described some motif variants in reactive arthritis synovial fluid and blood. Seemingly characteristic of ankylosing spondylitis blood was a TCR beta motif consisting of roughly 8 highly homologous variants.

This clonotype has only a few counts. The target antigen is unknown. Each TCR beta library was made by quantitative 5'-RACE that incorporated molecular barcodes. TCRdb reprocessed the 5' RACE reads via MiXCR and lists one record per CDR3 protein. Among 250,000 to 350,000 distinct CDR3 sequences listed, 20% were seen once. Trimming cost V 0 bases and J 3 bases, with 9 bases left between them. From germline, CDR1 is DFQATT and CDR2 SNEGSKA (reference sequence). This CDR3 contains 13 residues. The sequencing input was blood, either unsorted or a sorted T cell fraction (not recorded which). The source is a male donor with ankylosing spondylitis or in good health (not recorded which). The V gene is TRBV20-1, the J gene TRBJ2-7; unclear D gene. The DNA for the CDR3 is TGCAGTGCTAGAGATGAAAGAAACTACGAGCAGTACGTC. Protein: CSARDERNYEQYV.